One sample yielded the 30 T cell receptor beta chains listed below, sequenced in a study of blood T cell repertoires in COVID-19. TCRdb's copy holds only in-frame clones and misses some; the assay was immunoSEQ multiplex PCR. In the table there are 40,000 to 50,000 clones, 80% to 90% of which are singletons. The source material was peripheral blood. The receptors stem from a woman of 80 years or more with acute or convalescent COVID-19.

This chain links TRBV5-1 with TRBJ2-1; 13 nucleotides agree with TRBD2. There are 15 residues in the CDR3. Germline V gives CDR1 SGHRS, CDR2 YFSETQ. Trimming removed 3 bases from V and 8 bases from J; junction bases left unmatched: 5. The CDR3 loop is CASSSGLAGAHEQFF. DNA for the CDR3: TGCGCCAGCAGCTCCGGACTAGCGGGGGCCCATGAGCAGTTCTTC.

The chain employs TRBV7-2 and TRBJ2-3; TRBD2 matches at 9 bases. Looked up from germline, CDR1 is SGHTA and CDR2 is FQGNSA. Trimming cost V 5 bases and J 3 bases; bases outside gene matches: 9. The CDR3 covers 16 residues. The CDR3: CASSPAASGTTDTQYF. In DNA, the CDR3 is TGTGCCAGCAGCCCAGCGGCTAGCGGGACTACAGATACGCAGTATTTT.

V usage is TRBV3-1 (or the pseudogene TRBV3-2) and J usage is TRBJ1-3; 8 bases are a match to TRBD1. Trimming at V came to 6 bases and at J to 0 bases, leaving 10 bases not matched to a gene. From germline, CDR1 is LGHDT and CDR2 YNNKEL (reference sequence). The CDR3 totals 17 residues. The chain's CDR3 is CASSPLSQGASGNTIYF. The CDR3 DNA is TGTGCCAGCAGTCCTCTTTCGCAGGGGGCCTCTGGAAACACCATATATTTT.

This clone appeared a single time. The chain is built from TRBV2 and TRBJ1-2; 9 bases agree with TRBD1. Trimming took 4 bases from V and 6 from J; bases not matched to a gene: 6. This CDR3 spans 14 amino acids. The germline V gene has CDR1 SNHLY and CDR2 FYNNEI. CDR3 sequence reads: CASSGLTGGNGYTF. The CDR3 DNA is TGTGCCAGCAGTGGCTTGACAGGGGGTAATGGCTACACCTTC.

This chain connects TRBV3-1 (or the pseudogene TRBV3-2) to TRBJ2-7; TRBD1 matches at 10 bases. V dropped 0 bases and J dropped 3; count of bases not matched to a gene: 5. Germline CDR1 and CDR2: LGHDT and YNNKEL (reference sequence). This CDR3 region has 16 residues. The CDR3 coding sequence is TGTGCCAGCAGCCAAGAAGGGACAGGGGCATTCTACGAGCAGTACTTC. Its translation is CASSQEGTGAFYEQYF.

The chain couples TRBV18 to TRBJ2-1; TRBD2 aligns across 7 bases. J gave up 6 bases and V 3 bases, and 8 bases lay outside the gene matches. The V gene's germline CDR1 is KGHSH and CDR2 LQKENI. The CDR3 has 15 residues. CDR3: CASSPGSGDRNEQFF. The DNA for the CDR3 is TGTGCCAGCTCACCGGGGAGCGGGGACCGCAATGAGCAGTTCTTC.

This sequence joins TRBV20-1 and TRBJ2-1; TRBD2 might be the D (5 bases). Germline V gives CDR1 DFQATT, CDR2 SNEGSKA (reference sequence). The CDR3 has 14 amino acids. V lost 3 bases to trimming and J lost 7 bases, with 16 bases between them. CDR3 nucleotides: TGCAGTGCTAGTCGTAGCGCTGACGAGAATGAGCAGTTCTTC. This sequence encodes CSASRSADENEQFF.

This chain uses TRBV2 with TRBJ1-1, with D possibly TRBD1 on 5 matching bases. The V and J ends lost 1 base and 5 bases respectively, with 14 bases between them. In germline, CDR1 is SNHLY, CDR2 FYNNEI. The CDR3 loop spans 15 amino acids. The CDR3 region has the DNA TGTGCCAGCAGTGAAGGACAGAACCTTCGAACTGAAGCTTTCTTT. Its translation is CASSEGQNLRTEAFF. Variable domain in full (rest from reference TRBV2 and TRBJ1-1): EPEVTQTPSHQVTQMGQEVILRCVPISNHLYFYWYRQILGQKVEFLVSFYNNEISEKSEIFDDQFSVERPDGSNFTLKIRSTKLEDSAMYFCASSEGQNLRTEAFFGQGTRLTVV.

Here the CDR3 reads CASSSTTGNYGYTF. The CDR3, as DNA: TGTGCCAGCAGTTCGACGACTGGGAACTATGGCTACACCTTC. The chain combines TRBV6-5 with TRBJ1-2; the D is unclear. The V end was cut by 4 bases, the J end by 2 bases, with 11 bases between. CDR1 and CDR2 (germline): MNHEY, SVGAGI. This CDR3 has 14 amino acids.

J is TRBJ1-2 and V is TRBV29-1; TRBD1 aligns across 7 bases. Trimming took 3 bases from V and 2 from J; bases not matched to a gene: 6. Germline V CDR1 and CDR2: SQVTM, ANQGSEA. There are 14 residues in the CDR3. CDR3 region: CSVDPPGGNYGYTF. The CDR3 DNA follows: TGCAGCGTTGACCCCCCAGGGGGGAACTATGGCTACACCTTC.

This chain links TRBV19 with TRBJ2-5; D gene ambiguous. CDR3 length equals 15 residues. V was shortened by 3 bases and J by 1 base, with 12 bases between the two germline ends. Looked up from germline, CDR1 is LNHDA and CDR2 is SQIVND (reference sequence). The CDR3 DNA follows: TGTGCCAGTAGTATTCGGTTGGGCCCCCAAGAGACCCAGTACTTC. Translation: CASSIRLGPQETQYF. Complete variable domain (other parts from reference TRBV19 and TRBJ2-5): DGGITQSPKYLFRKEGQNVTLSCEQNLNHDAMYWYRQDPGQGLRLIYYSQIVNDFQKGDIAEGYSVSREKKESFPLTVTSAQKNPTAFYLCASSIRLGPQETQYFGPGTRLLVL.

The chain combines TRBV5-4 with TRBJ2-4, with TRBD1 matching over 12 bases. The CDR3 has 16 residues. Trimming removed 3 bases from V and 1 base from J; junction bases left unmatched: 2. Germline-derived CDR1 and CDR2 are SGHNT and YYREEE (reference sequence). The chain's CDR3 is CASSWGQGAAKNIQYF. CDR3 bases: TGTGCCAGCAGCTGGGGACAGGGGGCGGCCAAAAACATTCAGTACTTC.

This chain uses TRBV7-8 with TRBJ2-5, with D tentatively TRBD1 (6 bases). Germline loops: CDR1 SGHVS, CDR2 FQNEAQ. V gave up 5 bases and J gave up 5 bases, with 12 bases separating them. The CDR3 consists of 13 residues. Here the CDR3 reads CASSLNRAETQYF. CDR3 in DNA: TGTGCCAGCAGCCTAAACAGGGCGGAGACCCAGTACTTC.

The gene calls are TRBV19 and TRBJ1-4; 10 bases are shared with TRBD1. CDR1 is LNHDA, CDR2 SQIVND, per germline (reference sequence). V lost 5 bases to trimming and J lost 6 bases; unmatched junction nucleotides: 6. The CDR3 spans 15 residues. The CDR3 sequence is CASSPTGGTYEKLFF. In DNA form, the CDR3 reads TGTGCCAGTAGTCCGACAGGGGGCACCTATGAAAAACTGTTTTTT. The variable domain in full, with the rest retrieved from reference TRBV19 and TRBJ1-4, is DGGITQSPKYLFRKEGQNVTLSCEQNLNHDAMYWYRQDPGQGLRLIYYSQIVNDFQKGDIAEGYSVSREKKESFPLTVTSAQKNPTAFYLCASSPTGGTYEKLFFGSGTQLSVL.

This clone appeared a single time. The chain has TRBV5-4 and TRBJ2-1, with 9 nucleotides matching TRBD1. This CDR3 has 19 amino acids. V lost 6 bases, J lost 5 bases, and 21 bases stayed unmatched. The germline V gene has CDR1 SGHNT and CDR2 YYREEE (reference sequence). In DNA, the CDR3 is TGTGCCAGCAATGCTTATCTCCAAAACAGGGGGCTAATTAACAATGAGCAGTTCTTC. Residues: CASNAYLQNRGLINNEQFF.

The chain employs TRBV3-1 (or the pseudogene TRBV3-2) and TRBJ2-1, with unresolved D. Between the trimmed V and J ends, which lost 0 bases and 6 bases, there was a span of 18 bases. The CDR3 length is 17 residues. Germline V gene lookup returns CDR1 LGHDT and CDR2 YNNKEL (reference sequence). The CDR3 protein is CASSQEMGRSPLNEQFF. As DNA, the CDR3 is TGTGCCAGCAGCCAAGAGATGGGCAGGTCGCCCCTCAATGAGCAGTTCTTC.

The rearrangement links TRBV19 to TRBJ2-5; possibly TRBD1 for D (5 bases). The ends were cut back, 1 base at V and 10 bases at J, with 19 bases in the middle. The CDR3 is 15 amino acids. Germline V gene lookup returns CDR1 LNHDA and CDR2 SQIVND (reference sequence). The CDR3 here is CASSIGQGSTSGQYF. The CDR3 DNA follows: TGTGCCAGTAGTATAGGCCAGGGTTCGACGAGTGGCCAGTACTTC.

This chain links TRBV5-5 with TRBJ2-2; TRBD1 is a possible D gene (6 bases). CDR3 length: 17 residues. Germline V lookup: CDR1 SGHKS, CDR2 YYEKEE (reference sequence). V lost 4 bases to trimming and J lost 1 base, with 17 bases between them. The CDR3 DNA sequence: TGTGCCAGCAGCCTACCTGGCGCAGGGGTGAACACCGGGGAGCTGTTTTTT. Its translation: CASSLPGAGVNTGELFF.

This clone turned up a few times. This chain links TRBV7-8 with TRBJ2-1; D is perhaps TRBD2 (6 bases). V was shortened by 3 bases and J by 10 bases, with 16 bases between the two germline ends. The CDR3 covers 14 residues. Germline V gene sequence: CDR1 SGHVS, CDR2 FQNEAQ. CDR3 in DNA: TGTGCCAGCAGCTTTAACAATCGAGGGAGGGAGCAGTTCTTC. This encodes CASSFNNRGREQFF.

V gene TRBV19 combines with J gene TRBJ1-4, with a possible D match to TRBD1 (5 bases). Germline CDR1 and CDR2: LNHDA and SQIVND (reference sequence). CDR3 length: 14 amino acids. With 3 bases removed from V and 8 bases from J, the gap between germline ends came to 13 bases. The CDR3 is CASSMGGAREKLFF. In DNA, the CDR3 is TGTGCCAGTAGTATGGGAGGGGCCAGAGAAAAACTGTTTTTT.

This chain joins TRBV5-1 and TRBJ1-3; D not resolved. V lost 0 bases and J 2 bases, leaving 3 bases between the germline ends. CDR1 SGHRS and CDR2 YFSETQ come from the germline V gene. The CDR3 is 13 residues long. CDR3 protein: CASSLEPGNTIYF. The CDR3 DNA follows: TGCGCCAGCAGCTTGGAGCCTGGAAACACCATATATTTT.

CDR3 DNA sequence: TGTGCCAGCAGCTTAAGCGGGGACACCGGGGAGCTGTTTTTT. Residues: CASSLSGDTGELFF. V is TRBV7-3 and J is TRBJ2-2, with D possibly TRBD2 on 6 matching bases. This CDR3 spans 14 amino acids. The germline V gene encodes CDR1 SGHTA and CDR2 FQGTGA. Trimming removed 1 base at V and 3 bases at J, with 6 bases between.

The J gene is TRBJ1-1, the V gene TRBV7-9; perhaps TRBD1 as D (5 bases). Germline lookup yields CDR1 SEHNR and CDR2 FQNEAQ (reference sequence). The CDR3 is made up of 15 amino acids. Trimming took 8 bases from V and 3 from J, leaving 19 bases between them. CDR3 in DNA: TGTGCCAGCGGGGGGACCTCCCAGTCTGACACTGAAGCTTTCTTT. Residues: CASGGTSQSDTEAFF.

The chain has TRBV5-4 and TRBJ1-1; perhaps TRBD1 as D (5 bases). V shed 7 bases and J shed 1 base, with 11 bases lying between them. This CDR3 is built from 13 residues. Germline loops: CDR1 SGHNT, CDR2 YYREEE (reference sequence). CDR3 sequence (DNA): TGTGCCAGCTGGGGTGACAGGAACACTGAAGCTTTCTTT. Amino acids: CASWGDRNTEAFF.

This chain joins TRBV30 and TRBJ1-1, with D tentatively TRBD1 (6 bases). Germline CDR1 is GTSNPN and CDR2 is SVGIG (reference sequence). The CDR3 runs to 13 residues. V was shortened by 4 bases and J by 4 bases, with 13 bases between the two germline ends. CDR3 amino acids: CAWTKGGVTEAFF. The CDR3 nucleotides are TGTGCCTGGACCAAAGGGGGGGTCACTGAAGCTTTCTTT.

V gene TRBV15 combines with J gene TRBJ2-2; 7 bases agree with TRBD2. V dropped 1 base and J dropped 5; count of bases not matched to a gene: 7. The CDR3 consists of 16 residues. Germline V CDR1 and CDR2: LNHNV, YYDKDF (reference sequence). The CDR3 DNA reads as TGTGCCACCAGCAGAGGTCCGGGACTAATAACCGGGGAGCTGTTTTTT. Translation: CATSRGPGLITGELFF.

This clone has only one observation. The CDR3 nucleotides are TGTGCCAGCAGTGTTAGGACACCCAACACCGGGGAGCTGTTTTTT. This codes for CASSVRTPNTGELFF. V usage is TRBV2 and J usage is TRBJ2-2; perhaps TRBD1 as D (5 bases). Germline V gene data show CDR1 as SNHLY and CDR2 as FYNNEI. Trimming left V 4 bases short and J 2 bases short, with 11 bases between. This CDR3 comprises 15 residues.

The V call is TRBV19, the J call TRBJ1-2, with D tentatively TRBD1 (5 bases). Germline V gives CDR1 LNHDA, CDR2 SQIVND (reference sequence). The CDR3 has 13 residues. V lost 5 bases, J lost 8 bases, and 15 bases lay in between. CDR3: CASSPQGAGGYTF. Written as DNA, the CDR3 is TGTGCCAGTAGTCCCCAGGGCGCTGGGGGCTACACCTTC.

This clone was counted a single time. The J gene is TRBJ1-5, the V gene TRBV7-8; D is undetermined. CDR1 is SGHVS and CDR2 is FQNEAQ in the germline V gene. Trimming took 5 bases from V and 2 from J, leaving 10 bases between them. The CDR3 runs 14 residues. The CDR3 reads CASSPREGNQPQHF. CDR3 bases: TGTGCCAGCAGCCCCCGAGAGGGCAATCAGCCCCAGCATTTT.

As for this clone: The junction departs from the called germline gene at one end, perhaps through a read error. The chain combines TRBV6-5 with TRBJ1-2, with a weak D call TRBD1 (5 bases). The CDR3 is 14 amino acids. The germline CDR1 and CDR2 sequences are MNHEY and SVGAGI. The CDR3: CASTYDRANYGYTF. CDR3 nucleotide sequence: TGTGCCAGCACTTACGACAGAGCTAACTATGGCTACACCTTC.